Listed here is a single T cell receptor (beta chain). Antigen specificity is unknown. These data originate in a study of T cell responses to AZD1222 COVID-19 vaccine. Broader study findings: The peak T cell response came first, and repertoires were sampled only after it.

CDR3 length: 15 amino acids. Trimming cost V 4 bases and J 1 base, with 14 bases left between them. Per the germline V gene, CDR1 is SGDLS and CDR2 is YYNGEE. Using immunoSEQ multiplex PCR, the repertoire was profiled, and TCRdb retains in-frame clones only, with some absent. The data hold 200,000 or so clones, with about nine tenths observed a single time. The sample consisted of peripheral blood, taken on day 0 of AZD1222 vaccination. The V and J genes are TRBV9 and TRBJ2-5, with D possibly TRBD2 on 6 matching bases. The TCR sequence derives from an adult in good health. Here the CDR3 reads CASSPRLGGQETQYF. In DNA, the CDR3 is TGTGCCAGCAGCCCCCGACTAGGTGGCCAAGAGACCCAGTACTTC.